The text below deals with one T cell receptor (beta chain). The data originate from a study of blood T cell repertoires in COVID-19. Across the whole study: Samples taken during acute and convalescent COVID-19 were collected in the United States, Italy and Spain. Sample material is recorded as cDNA or gDNA derived from T cells, B-cell-depleted T cells, or PBMCs.

The CDR3 spans 14 residues. Per the germline V gene, CDR1 is MDHEN and CDR2 is SYDVKM. The V and J ends lost 5 bases and 2 bases, in that order; junction bases with no gene match: 3. In the original workflow: Amplification from reference gene primers served as the basis for estimated nucleated cell counts. Data came from immunoSEQ multiplex PCR; TCRdb stores just in-frame clones and leaves some out. Clone size and V and J calls were adopted from that table, with D and trimming inferred from the DNA. The sample lists tens of thousands of clones, 90% occurring once. J is TRBJ2-7 and V is TRBV28; 10 bases agree with TRBD2. Material for sequencing was peripheral blood. This TCR derives from a human donor in a cohort sampled during active COVID-19. CDR3 nucleotides: TGTGCCAGCAGTGGGACTAGCGAAGCCTACGAGCAGTACTTC. This translates into CASSGTSEAYEQYF.